The clone carrying this T cell receptor (beta chain) was found a few times. Its antigen is unidentified. The germline V gene has CDR1 MGHRA and CDR2 YSYEKL. This CDR3 has 16 amino acids. V was trimmed by 0 bases and J by 0 bases, leaving 8 bases between them. This sample was taken from a study of T-cell reconstitution after alpha-beta-depleted transplantation in children. Findings and caveats of the study: Where alpha-beta T cells came from about two months after transplant was reportedly several hundred expanded graft clones. Some patients owed their high day-60 TCRbeta diversity to surviving recipient T cells and thymic progenitors.

A TCRbeta library incorporating unique molecular identifiers was prepared. Each CDR3 protein is one row after TCRdb ran MiXCR on the PCR reads. This sample has approximately 520,000 distinct CDR3 sequences, with around 10% found just once. This material consisted of PBMCs, mostly from graft donor cells, taken 180 days after TCRalphabeta/CD19-depleted stem cell transplant. This TCR came from a female patient between 2 and 15 years old who had a stem cell transplant for aplastic anemia, so the T cells may come from the graft donor. The rearrangement uses TRBV4-1 and TRBJ2-2; the D gene is possibly TRBD1 (6 bases). This CDR3 reads CASSQDEGANTGELFF. The CDR3 region has the DNA TGCGCCAGCAGCCAAGATGAGGGGGCGAACACCGGGGAGCTGTTTTTT.